This paragraph reports one T cell receptor beta chain. The data were obtained in a study of blood T cell repertoires in COVID-19. Study at large: Material from acute and convalescent COVID-19 was sourced from the United States, Italy and Spain. From T cells, B-cell-depleted T cells, or PBMCs came the material, which was cDNA or gDNA.

In the original analysis: Amplification from reference gene primers served as the basis for estimated nucleated cell counts. The table came from immunoSEQ multiplex PCR; TCRdb's copy has only in-frame clones and leaves some out. The DNA gave D and trimming, while V, J and clone size come from that table. The sample records roughly 110,000 clones, 81% being singletons. Source material: peripheral blood. The origin of this receptor is a man in his fifties with acute or convalescent COVID-19.

The CDR3 DNA is TGTGCCAGCAGAGCTAATAGCGGGGTCAGGTCAGATACGCAGTATTTT. Translating it yields CASRANSGVRSDTQYF. This rearrangement joins TRBV5-5 to TRBJ2-3; 8 bases align to TRBD2. Germline assignment: CDR1 SGHKS and CDR2 YYEKEE (reference sequence). The CDR3 totals 16 residues. Trimming removed 5 bases from V and 4 bases from J; junction bases left unmatched: 12.